The sequence of this T cell receptor beta chain was determined in a study of blood T cell repertoires in COVID-19. Study overall: Sites across the United States, Italy and Spain contributed samples from acute and convalescent COVID-19. T cells, B-cell-depleted T cells, or PBMCs provided the cDNA or gDNA that served as material.

Libraries were prepared by immunoSEQ multiplex PCR; TCRdb keeps only in-frame clonotypes and omits some of them. Here the sample spans 95,000 to 150,000 clones, about four fifths being singletons. Germline assignment: CDR1 MDHEN and CDR2 SYDVKM. This CDR3 has 16 amino acids. The junction had 16 bases not matched to a gene; V was cut back by 5 bases and J by 12 bases. The participants were between about 18 and 90 years old and came from roughly 25 US areas. The chain has TRBV28 and TRBJ2-1, with 10 bases identical to TRBD2. The clonotype was recovered from a woman in her twenties or thirties who had recovered from COVID-19. What was sequenced was PBMCs or T cells enriched from blood (not recorded which). The CDR3 bases are TGTGCCAGCAGTCCTGGGCTAGCGGGAGCACGGAGTGGGCAGTTCTTC. Amino acid sequence: CASSPGLAGARSGQFF.